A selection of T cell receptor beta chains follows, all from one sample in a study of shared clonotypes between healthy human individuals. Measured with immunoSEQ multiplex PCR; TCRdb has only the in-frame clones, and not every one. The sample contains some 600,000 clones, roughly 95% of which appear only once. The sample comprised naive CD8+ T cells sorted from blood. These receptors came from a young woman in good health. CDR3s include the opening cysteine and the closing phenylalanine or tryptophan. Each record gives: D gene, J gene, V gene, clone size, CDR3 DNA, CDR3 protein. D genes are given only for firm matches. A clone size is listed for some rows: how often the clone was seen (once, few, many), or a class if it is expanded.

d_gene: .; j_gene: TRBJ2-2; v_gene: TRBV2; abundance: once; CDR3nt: TGTGCCTGCGGGACTTTGAACACCGGGGAGCTGTTTTTT; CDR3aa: CACGTLNTGELFF
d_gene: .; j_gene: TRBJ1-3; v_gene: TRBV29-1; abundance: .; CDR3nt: TGCAGCGTTGATTCCGGGGCTGGAAACACCATATATTTT; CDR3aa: CSVDSGAGNTIYF
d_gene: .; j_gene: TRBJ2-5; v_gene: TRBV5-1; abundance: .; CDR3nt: TGCGCCAGCACAACTCGTCGGGGGTCGGGAGAGACCCAGTACTTC; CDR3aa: CASTTRRGSGETQYF
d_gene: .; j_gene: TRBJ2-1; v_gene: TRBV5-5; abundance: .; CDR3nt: TGTGCCAGCAGCTGGCTGGTCCACAATGAGCAGTTCTTC; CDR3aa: CASSWLVHNEQFF
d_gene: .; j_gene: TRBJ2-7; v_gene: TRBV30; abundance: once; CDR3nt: TGTGCCTGGAGTCCCCCCGGGAGCCCCGAGCAGTACTTC; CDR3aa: CAWSPPGSPEQYF
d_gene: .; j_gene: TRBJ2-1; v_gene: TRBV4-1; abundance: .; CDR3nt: TGCGCCAGCAGCCAGGCCGTACCTGGGTCTATGGGGTTCTTC; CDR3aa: CASSQAVPGSMGFF
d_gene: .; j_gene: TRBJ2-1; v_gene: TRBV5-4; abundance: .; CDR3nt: TGTGCCAGCAGTTCGGGCCGGAGCTCCTACAATGAGCAGTTCTTC; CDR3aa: CASSSGRSSYNEQFF
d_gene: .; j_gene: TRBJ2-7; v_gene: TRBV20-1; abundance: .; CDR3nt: TGCAGTGCTAGCCAGGCCTACGAGCAGTACTTC; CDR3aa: CSASQAYEQYF
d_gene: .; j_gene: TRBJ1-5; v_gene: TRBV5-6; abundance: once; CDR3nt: TGTGCCAGCAGCTTGGCCACGGCAGGGAGGTATCAGCCCCAGCATTTT; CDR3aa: CASSLATAGRYQPQHF
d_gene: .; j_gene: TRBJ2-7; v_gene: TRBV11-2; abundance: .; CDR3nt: TGTGCCAGCAGCTTAGGGAGGAGCCTCTACGAGCAGTACTTC; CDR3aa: CASSLGRSLYEQYF